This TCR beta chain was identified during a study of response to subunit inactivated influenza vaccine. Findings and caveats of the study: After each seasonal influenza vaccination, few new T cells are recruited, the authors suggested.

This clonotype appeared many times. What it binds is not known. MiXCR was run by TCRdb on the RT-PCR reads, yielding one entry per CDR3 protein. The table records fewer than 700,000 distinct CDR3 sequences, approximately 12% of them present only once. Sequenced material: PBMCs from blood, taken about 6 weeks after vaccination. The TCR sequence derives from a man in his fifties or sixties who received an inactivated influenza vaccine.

This CDR3 is CSTHLGARDPAFF. CDR3 DNA: TGCAGCACCCACCTCGGGGCCCGGGATCCAGCTTTCTTT. The chain employs TRBV29-1 and TRBJ1-1; maybe TRBD1 (5 bases). Trimming left V 8 bases short and J 10 bases short, with 23 bases between. CDR1 SQVTM and CDR2 ANQGSEA come from the germline V gene. CDR3 length: 13 amino acids. Looking up the rest from reference TRBV29-1 and TRBJ1-1 gives the full variable domain: SAVISQKPSRDICQRGTSLTIQCQVDSQVTMMFWYRQQPGQSLTLIATANQGSEATYESGFVIDKFPISRPNLTFSTLTVSNMSPEDSSIYLCSTHLGARDPAFFGQGTRLTVV.